These T cell receptor beta chains were read from a single sample in a study of blood T cell repertoires in COVID-19. The repertoire was sequenced with immunoSEQ multiplex PCR; TCRdb's copy has only in-frame clones and lacks some. Among approximately 170,000 clones listed, about 86% were seen once. Sequencing was performed on peripheral blood. These TCRs come from a woman between 70 and 85 years old with acute or convalescent COVID-19. Both conserved end residues are part of each CDR3. A D gene is named only where the DNA matches it firmly. Clone size is shown for a subset of rows, as once, few, many or a class of expanded clone.

TRBJ2-1	few	TRBD2	TRBV4-2	TGTGCCAGCAGGAGAGATGGACTAGCGGGAGGAAGCTCCTACAATGAGCAGTTCTTC	CASRRDGLAGGSSYNEQFF
TRBJ2-2	.	TRBD1	TRBV6-2/TRBV6-3	TGTGCCAGCAGTTACTCGCGAACAGGGGCATCCACCGGGGAGCTGTTTTTT	CASSYSRTGASTGELFF
TRBJ2-2	.	.	TRBV3-1/TRBV3-2	TGTGCCAGCAGCCAAGCGGGGAGCGAGGAGAGTTTT	CASSQAGSEESF
TRBJ2-5	.	TRBD1	TRBV6-5	TGTGCCAGCAGGACCGGACAGGGTCAAGAGACCCAGTACTTC	CASRTGQGQETQYF
TRBJ1-2	few	.	TRBV29-1	TGCAGCGTTGAGGAGAGGATCTATGGCTACACCTTC	CSVEERIYGYTF
TRBJ2-5	.	TRBD2	TRBV3-1/TRBV3-2	TGTGCCAGCAGTCAAAGGAGACTAGCGGGGGGGCCGCTCCCCCGCAGCAGTCCCCTGGAGACCCAGTACTTC	CASSQRRLAGGPLPRSSPLETQYF
TRBJ1-1	many	TRBD1	TRBV5-8	TGTGCCAGCAGGCGGGACAGGGGATCGAACACTGAAGCTTTCTTT	CASRRDRGSNTEAFF
TRBJ1-1	.	TRBD1	TRBV15	TGTGCCACCAGCAGAGAGGAGGGGGCAACTTTCTTT	CATSREEGATFF
TRBJ2-2	.	TRBD1	TRBV28	TGTGCCAGCAGTTTAGGGGACAGGTTGGACCGCAACACCGGGGAGCTGTTTTTT	CASSLGDRLDRNTGELFF
TRBJ1-4	few	.	TRBV15	TGTGCCACCAGCCTGAGAGGGGGTAGGGAAAAACTGTTTTTT	CATSLRGGREKLFF
TRBJ2-6	.	TRBD2	TRBV7-3	TGTGCCAGCAGCCTAACTAGGCTAGCGGGACCCTCTGGGGCCAACGTCCTGACTTTC	CASSLTRLAGPSGANVLTF
TRBJ2-1	.	.	TRBV4-2	TGTGCCAGCAGCCAAGATCTAGGAACCTACAATGAGCAGTTCTTC	CASSQDLGTYNEQFF
TRBJ1-2	few	.	TRBV5-6	TGTGCCAGCAGCCCAGTGGCGGGGTCACTAGGCGGCTACACCTTC	CASSPVAGSLGGYTF
TRBJ1-1	.	.	TRBV28	TGTGCCAGCAGTTTGGGACAAACGAACACTGAAGCTTTCTTT	CASSLGQTNTEAFF
TRBJ1-2	few	TRBD1	TRBV5-6	TGTGCCAGCAGCTTGGCAGGGGGCTATGGCTACACCTTC	CASSLAGGYGYTF
TRBJ1-3	.	TRBD1	TRBV19	TGTGCCAGTGAGGACAGGTCGCCTGGAAACACCATATATTTT	CASEDRSPGNTIYF
TRBJ1-1	.	TRBD1	TRBV18	TGTGCCAGCTCACCCGGGACAGATAATGAAGCTTTCTTT	CASSPGTDNEAFF
TRBJ2-7	.	TRBD2	TRBV10-3	TGTGCCATCAGTCCCAGTAGCGGGAGTTACGAGCAGTACTTC	CAISPSSGSYEQYF
TRBJ2-5	.	.	TRBV4-1	TGCGCCAGCAGCCAAGATTTCAGGGGCTTCGAGACCCAGTACTTC	CASSQDFRGFETQYF
TRBJ1-5	once	.	TRBV1	TGCACCAGCAGCCAAGATGGACAGGGTAAGAGCAATCAGCCCCAGCATTTT	CTSSQDGQGKSNQPQHF
TRBJ1-2	.	TRBD1	TRBV10-3	TGTGCCATCAGTGAACTATCGGACAGGGGCTATGGCTACACCTTC	CAISELSDRGYGYTF
TRBJ1-1	.	.	TRBV25-1	TGTGCCAGCGCATGGGGGCCCGCGACTGAAGCTTTCTTT	CASAWGPATEAFF
TRBJ1-5	.	.	TRBV5-8	TGTGCCAGCAGCTTGGTGTCAGGGACTTATAGCAATCAGCCCCAGCATTTT	CASSLVSGTYSNQPQHF
TRBJ1-5	.	TRBD1	TRBV28	TGTGCCAGCAGGCCAACAGGGGGATACAATCAGCCCCAGCATTTT	CASRPTGGYNQPQHF
TRBJ1-5	.	.	TRBV4-2	TGTGCCAGCAGCCAAGACGAGGGCCAGCCCCAGCATTTT	CASSQDEGQPQHF
TRBJ1-2	.	TRBD1	TRBV3-1/TRBV3-2	TGTGCCAGCAGCCATTCTGACAGGGGGCACTATGGCTACACCTTC	CASSHSDRGHYGYTF
TRBJ2-1	.	.	TRBV9	TGTGCCAGCAGCCCCCGGCAGGGGAGCTCCTACAATGAGCAGTTCTTC	CASSPRQGSSYNEQFF
TRBJ2-6	.	.	TRBV7-9	TGTGCCAGCAGCTTAACATGGTCTGGGGCCAACGTCCTGACTTTC	CASSLTWSGANVLTF
TRBJ1-2	.	TRBD1	TRBV7-8	TGTGCCAGCAGCATCACCGGGACAGACTATGGCTACACCTTC	CASSITGTDYGYTF
TRBJ1-5	.	.	TRBV19	TGTGCCAGTAGTGTACGGGGAGCGCAGCCCCAGCATTTT	CASSVRGAQPQHF
TRBJ2-2	.	TRBD1	TRBV11-2	TGTGCCAGCAGCTCGATCCTACAGGGGGACACCGGGGAGCTGTTTTTT	CASSSILQGDTGELFF
TRBJ2-6	once	.	TRBV19	TGTGCCACAGGGTCTGGGGCCAACGTCCTGACTTTC	CATGSGANVLTF
TRBJ1-3	few	.	TRBV28	TGTGCCAGCAGTTTGCCCAGGGGCTACTCTGGAAACACCATATATTTT	CASSLPRGYSGNTIYF
TRBJ2-3	.	.	TRBV14	TGTGCCAGCAGCCAAGATGTGGGCCGAAACACAGATACGCAGTATTTT	CASSQDVGRNTDTQYF
TRBJ1-1	.	.	TRBV19	TGTGCCAGTAGTCCCAGGGCTGACACTGAAGCTTTCTTT	CASSPRADTEAFF
TRBJ1-2	.	.	TRBV2	TGTGCCAGCGGAGGGTACGACTATGGCTACACCTTC	CASGGYDYGYTF
TRBJ1-6	once	TRBD1	TRBV27	TGTGCCAGCAGTCGCCAACCGGGACAGGGTAATTCACCCCTCCACTTT	CASSRQPGQGNSPLHF
TRBJ2-7	.	.	TRBV30	TGTGCCTGGAGTGGATTACGGAGGTACGAGCAGTACTTC	CAWSGLRRYEQYF
TRBJ1-5	few	.	TRBV7-2	TGTGCCAGCAGCTTCCGCAGGGGTAATCAGCCCCAGCATTTT	CASSFRRGNQPQHF
TRBJ2-2	.	.	TRBV4-3	TGCGCCAGCAGCCAAGATCCCCGGGGAGACGGGGAGCTGTTTTTT	CASSQDPRGDGELFF